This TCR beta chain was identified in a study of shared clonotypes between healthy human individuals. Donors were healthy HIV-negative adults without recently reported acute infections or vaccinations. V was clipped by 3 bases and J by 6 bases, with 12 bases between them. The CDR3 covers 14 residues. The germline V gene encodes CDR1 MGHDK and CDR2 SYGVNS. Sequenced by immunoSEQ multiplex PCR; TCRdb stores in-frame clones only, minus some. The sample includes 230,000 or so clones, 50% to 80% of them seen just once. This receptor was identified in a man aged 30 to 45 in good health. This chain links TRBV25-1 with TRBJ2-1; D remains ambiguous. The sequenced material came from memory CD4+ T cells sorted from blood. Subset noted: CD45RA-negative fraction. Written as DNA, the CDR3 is TGTGCCAGCAGTGACGCCGGGTTCCTCAATGAGCAGTTCTTC. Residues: CASSDAGFLNEQFF.